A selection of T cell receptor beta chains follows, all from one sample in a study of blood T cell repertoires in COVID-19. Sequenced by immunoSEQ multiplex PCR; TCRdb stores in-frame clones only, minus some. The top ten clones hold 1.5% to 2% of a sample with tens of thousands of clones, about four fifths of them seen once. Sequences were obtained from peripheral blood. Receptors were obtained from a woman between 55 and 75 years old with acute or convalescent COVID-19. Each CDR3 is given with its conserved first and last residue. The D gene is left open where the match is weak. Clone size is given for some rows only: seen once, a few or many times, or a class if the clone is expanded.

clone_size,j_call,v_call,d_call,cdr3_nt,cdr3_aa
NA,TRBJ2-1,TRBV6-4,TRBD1,TGTGCCAGCAGTGAATTACAGGGGTCTGAGCAGTTCTTC,CASSELQGSEQFF
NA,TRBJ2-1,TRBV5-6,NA,TGTGCCAGCAGCCCGGGGTTTCTAAGGGATGAGCAGTTCTTC,CASSPGFLRDEQFF
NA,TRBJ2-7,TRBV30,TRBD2,TGTGCCTGGACCGTAAGTAGGGGACTAGCGGTTTACGAGCAGTACTTC,CAWTVSRGLAVYEQYF
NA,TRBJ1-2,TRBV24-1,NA,TGTGCCACCAGTGATCCAGGGGTCGGCTACACCTTC,CATSDPGVGYTF
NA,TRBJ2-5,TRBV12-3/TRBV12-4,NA,TGTGCCAGCAGTGGGAGACGGGAGACCCAGTACTTC,CASSGRRETQYF
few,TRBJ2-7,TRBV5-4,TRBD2,TGTGCCAGCAGCTTGAAAACTAGCGGTCCCTACGAGCAGTACTTC,CASSLKTSGPYEQYF
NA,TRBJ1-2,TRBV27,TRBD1,TGTGCCAGCAGTCCTACAGGGGCCTATGGCTACACCTTC,CASSPTGAYGYTF
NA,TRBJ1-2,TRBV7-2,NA,TGTGCCAGCAGCCGACAGACAGTCTATGGCTACACCTTC,CASSRQTVYGYTF
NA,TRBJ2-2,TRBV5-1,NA,TGCGCCAGCGGTCGCGGGGAAGTTCCTAGCGGGGAGCTGTTTTTT,CASGRGEVPSGELFF
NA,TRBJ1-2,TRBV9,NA,TGTGCCAGCAGCAGGGACTTCGGACGTGGCTACACCTTC,CASSRDFGRGYTF
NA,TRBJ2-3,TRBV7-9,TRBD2,TGTGCCAGCAGCAGAGCGGGGGACGGCACAGATACGCAGTATTTT,CASSRAGDGTDTQYF
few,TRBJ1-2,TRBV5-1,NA,TGCGCCAGCAGCCCGGACAAAGTAGATGGCTACACCTTC,CASSPDKVDGYTF
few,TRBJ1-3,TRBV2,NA,TGTGCCAGCAGTGTTGACAGGTTCCCCTCTGGAAACACCATATATTTT,CASSVDRFPSGNTIYF
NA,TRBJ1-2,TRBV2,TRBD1,TGTGCCAGCAGTGATTCGTCGGGACAGGGAGTAGGTGGCTACACCTTC,CASSDSSGQGVGGYTF
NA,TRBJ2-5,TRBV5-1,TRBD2,TGCGCCAGCAGCCCGATAGCGGGTCAAGAGACCCAGTACTTC,CASSPIAGQETQYF
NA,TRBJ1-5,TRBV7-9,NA,TGTGCCAGCAGCTTAGGCAGGGAAAGTCAGCCCCAGCATTTT,CASSLGRESQPQHF
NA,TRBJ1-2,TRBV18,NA,TGTGCCAGCTCACCGGACGTACTAGTAAATGGCTACACCTTC,CASSPDVLVNGYTF
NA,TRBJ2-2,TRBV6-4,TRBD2,TGTGCCAGCAGAGGACTAGCGGGGGGCACGAACACCGGGGAGCTGTTTTTT,CASRGLAGGTNTGELFF
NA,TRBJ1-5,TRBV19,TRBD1,TGTGCCAGTAGTCCGGGACAGGGGGCCAGCAATCAGCCCCAGCATTTT,CASSPGQGASNQPQHF
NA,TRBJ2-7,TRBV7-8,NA,TGTGCCAGCAGCTTAGGACGGCCGAGACAAAGCTCCTACGAGCAGTACTTC,CASSLGRPRQSSYEQYF
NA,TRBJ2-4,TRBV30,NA,TGTGCCTGGACCGGACAGTCCAAAAACATTCAGTACTTC,CAWTGQSKNIQYF
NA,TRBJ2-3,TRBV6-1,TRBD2,TGTGCCAGCAGTGTTAGGGAGGGGATTGGGACAGATACGCAGTATTTT,CASSVREGIGTDTQYF
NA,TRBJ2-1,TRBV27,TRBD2,TGTGCCAGCTGCCGACTAGCGGGGAGGGTTAGCTCCTACAATGAGCAGTTCTTC,CASCRLAGRVSSYNEQFF
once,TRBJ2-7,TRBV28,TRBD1,TGTGCCAGCAGTTTCCCGACAGGGAGCTCCTACGAGCAGTACTTC,CASSFPTGSSYEQYF
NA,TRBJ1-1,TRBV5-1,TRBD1,TGCGCCAGCAGCGGTAGGACAGGGGGCAGTGCTGAAGCTTTCTTT,CASSGRTGGSAEAFF
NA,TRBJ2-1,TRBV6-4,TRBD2,TGTGCCAGCAGTGACCCGGGACTAGCCCCATCGGGTGAGCAGTTCTTC,CASSDPGLAPSGEQFF
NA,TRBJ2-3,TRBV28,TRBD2,TGTGCCAGCAGTTTTTGGGGGGGGACAGATACGCAGTATTTT,CASSFWGGTDTQYF
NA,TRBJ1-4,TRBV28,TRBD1,TGTGCCAGCAGTACCAGACAGGGGGTACGCGAAAAACTGTTTTTT,CASSTRQGVREKLFF
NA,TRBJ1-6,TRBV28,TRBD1,TGTGCCAGCAGTGTAACGACAGGGATTAATTCACCCCTCCACTTT,CASSVTTGINSPLHF
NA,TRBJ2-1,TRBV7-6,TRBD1,TGTGCCAGCAGCTTTTACAGGGGTTCCTACAATGAGCAGTTCTTC,CASSFYRGSYNEQFF
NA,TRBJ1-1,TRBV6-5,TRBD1,TGTGCCAGCAGGACAGGGTATCCAATTGAAGCTTTCTTT,CASRTGYPIEAFF
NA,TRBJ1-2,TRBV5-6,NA,TGTGCCAGCAGCCGCCCGGGATCAGATGAGGACTACACCTTC,CASSRPGSDEDYTF
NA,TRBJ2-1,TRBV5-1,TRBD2,TGCGCCAGCAGCTTAACCCAGCGGGGCAATGAGCAGTTCTTC,CASSLTQRGNEQFF
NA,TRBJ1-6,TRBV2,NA,TGTGCCAGCACCCGCCGGCACAGCAGTAATTCACCCCTCCACTTT,CASTRRHSSNSPLHF
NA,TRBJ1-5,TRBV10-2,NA,TGCGCCAGCATGAAGGGACACGGACAGCCCCAGCATTTT,CASMKGHGQPQHF
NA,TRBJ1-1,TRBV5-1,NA,TGCGCCAGCAGACGACAGGAGAACACTGAAGCTTTCTTT,CASRRQENTEAFF
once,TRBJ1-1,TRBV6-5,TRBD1,TGTGCCAGCCGACCCGGGGCAGGGGGGACTGAAGCTTTCTTT,CASRPGAGGTEAFF
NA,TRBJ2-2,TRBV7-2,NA,TGTGCCAGCAGCTTAGGGCAGGGGATCGGGGAGCTGTTTTTT,CASSLGQGIGELFF
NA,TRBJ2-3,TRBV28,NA,TGTGCCAGCAGCATCCCCCAGGTTGATACGCAGTATTTT,CASSIPQVDTQYF
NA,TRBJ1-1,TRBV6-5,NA,TGTGCCAGCAGCAAGCAAATCAAGAACACTGAAGCTTTCTTT,CASSKQIKNTEAFF
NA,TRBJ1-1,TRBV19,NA,TGTGCCAGTAGGACCGCCCCGCAGGTCATGAACACTGAAGCTTTCTTT,CASRTAPQVMNTEAFF
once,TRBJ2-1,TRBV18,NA,TGTGCCAGCTCACAGGAGCTAGCCTCCTTAGGAGAGCAGTTCTTC,CASSQELASLGEQFF